The source of this T cell receptor (beta chain) is a study of T-cell reconstitution after alpha-beta-depleted transplantation in children. In this sample, this clonotype turned up many times. Its antigen is unknown. Construction of the TCRbeta library involved unique molecular identifiers. TCRdb redid the calling of the PCR reads with MiXCR, one entry per CDR3 protein. The table includes hundreds of thousands of distinct CDR3 sequences, around a tenth detected once. V lost 6 bases, J lost 5 bases, and 9 bases stayed unmatched. Looked up from germline, CDR1 is MNHEY and CDR2 is SVGAGI. The CDR3 length is 14 residues. General study points: Newly produced T cells mostly accounted for T-cell counts and diversity one year post-transplant. Surviving thymic progenitors and recipient T cells were the source of high TCRbeta diversity at day 60 in some patients.

This TCR was recovered from a boy younger than two with acute myeloid leukemia, due to receive a stem cell transplant. This material consisted of PBMCs, taken before TCRalphabeta/CD19-depleted stem cell transplant. V is TRBV6-5 and J is TRBJ2-7; 8 nucleotides match TRBD2. The CDR3 spells CASRAGTSIHEQYF. CDR3 DNA: TGTGCCAGCAGAGCCGGGACTAGTATCCACGAGCAGTACTTC.